These T cell receptor beta chains were read from a single sample in a study of T cell repertoires in cytomegalovirus infection. TCRdb passed the reads through MiXCR, listing each CDR3 protein once. The sample holds approximately 630,000 distinct CDR3 sequences; roughly 26% are singletons and the top ten take roughly 8%. The sequencing sample was made of CD8+ T cells from PBMCs. The receptors here all came from a human donor in good health (CMV status not recorded). Some clones in this sample may be carry-over from other donors' samples. Each CDR3 is given with its conserved first and last residue. The D gene is left open where the match is weak. For some rows the clone size is stated as once, few or many, or as a class when expanded; others skip it.

J	V	D	size	DNA	CDR3
TRBJ2-3	TRBV29-1	NA	few	TGCAGCGGGAACGAGGGGCTCCACACAGATACGCAGTATTTT	CSGNEGLHTDTQYF
TRBJ1-1	TRBV20-1	NA	NA	TGCAGTGCTAGAGACTACTTCAACCCTATGAACACTGAAGCTTTCTTT	CSARDYFNPMNTEAFF
TRBJ2-7	TRBV14	NA	many	TGTGCCAGCAGCCAAGAATGGGTCGAGGATACGTTCGGCGAGCAGTACTTC	CASSQEWVEDTFGEQYF
TRBJ1-4	TRBV7-9	NA	many	TGTGCCAGCAGCTTAGCCCAGTTTAATGAAAAACTGTTTTTT	CASSLAQFNEKLFF
TRBJ2-1	TRBV11-1	TRBD2	few	TGTGCCAGCAGCCCCTTCTCGGGACTACCTAACAATGAGCAGTTCTTC	CASSPFSGLPNNEQFF
TRBJ2-3	TRBV4-3	NA	NA	TGCGTCAGCAGCCATCCCGGACTGGACTCCACAGATACGCAGTATTTT	CVSSHPGLDSTDTQYF
TRBJ1-2	TRBV6-5	NA	many	TGTGCCAGCAGCCCCTCGTGGGGCGACTATGGCTACACCTTC	CASSPSWGDYGYTF
TRBJ1-2	TRBV2	TRBD1	few	TGTGCCAGCAGTTTTTCCCCTCACCCCGGGACAGGGGGATTAAAGGGAGGCTACACCTTC	CASSFSPHPGTGGLKGGYTF
TRBJ2-5	TRBV29-1	NA	NA	TGCAGCGTCACCGGGTTTCAAGAGACCCAGTACTTC	CSVTGFQETQYF
TRBJ2-3	TRBV7-8	NA	many	TGTGCCAGCAGCTTAAGTCGCAGTAGGGCAGATACGCAGTATTTT	CASSLSRSRADTQYF
TRBJ2-3	TRBV20-1	NA	once	TGCAGTGCTAGAGATCGTTACTTACCCACAGATACGCAGTATTTT	CSARDRYLPTDTQYF
TRBJ2-7	TRBV19	NA	NA	TGTGCCAGTAGTATCGGGCTAGCTGGCGAGCAGTACTTC	CASSIGLAGEQYF
TRBJ2-1	TRBV20-1	TRBD2	few	TGCAGTGCTAGAGGGTCTAGCGGGGCACATGAGCAGTTCTTC	CSARGSSGAHEQFF
TRBJ2-7	TRBV5-1	TRBD2	few	TGCGCCAGCAGCTTGTGGGGAGCGGGGGACCTAGCCTACGAGCAGTACTTC	CASSLWGAGDLAYEQYF
TRBJ1-1	TRBV9	NA	NA	TGTGCCAGCAGTCTCAATCCCGGGGGAAACACTGAAGCTTTCTTT	CASSLNPGGNTEAFF
TRBJ2-4	TRBV28	NA	few	TGTGCCAGCCTCAGGGTAGGCATTCAGTACTTC	CASLRVGIQYF
TRBJ2-1	TRBV19	NA	many	TGTGCCAGTAGTACCTCAGGGGTTTCCTACAATGAGCAGTTCTTC	CASSTSGVSYNEQFF
TRBJ2-1	TRBV23-1	TRBD1	NA	TGCGCCAGCAGTCAATCTGGGACAGGGGGCCGGAATGAGCAGTTCTTC	CASSQSGTGGRNEQFF
TRBJ2-2	TRBV7-3	NA	few	TGTGCCAGCAGCCACCCGGGAAGTCTGGGCACCGGGGAGCTGTTTTTT	CASSHPGSLGTGELFF
TRBJ2-1	TRBV12-3/TRBV12-4	NA	few	TGTGCCAGCAGAAAGGGACCACGGAATGAGCAGTTCTTC	CASRKGPRNEQFF
TRBJ2-2	TRBV27	TRBD1	many	TGTGCCAGCAGTTTATTGGACAGGTGGAACACCGGGGAGCTGTTTTTT	CASSLLDRWNTGELFF
TRBJ1-2	TRBV7-6	NA	many	TGTGCCAGCAGCTCCTGGGACACCACTAACTATGGCTACACCTTC	CASSSWDTTNYGYTF
TRBJ1-6	TRBV9	TRBD1	NA	TGTGCCAGCAGCGAGGGGACAGACCTCTTTATTGGTTCACCCCTCCACTTT	CASSEGTDLFIGSPLHF
TRBJ2-5	TRBV7-9	TRBD1	many	TGTGCCAGCAGCTTAGTGGACGACAGGGGCCAAGAGACCCAGTACTTC	CASSLVDDRGQETQYF
TRBJ2-1	TRBV6-5	TRBD1	NA	TGTGCCAGCAGTTACACAGATGGACAGGGATTAAGCTCCTACAATGAGCAGTTCTTC	CASSYTDGQGLSSYNEQFF
TRBJ1-1	TRBV29-1	NA	NA	TGCAGCGTTGGTCAGGATTCCTCCCCCATTGAAGCTTTCTTT	CSVGQDSSPIEAFF
TRBJ2-3	TRBV9	NA	NA	TGTGCCAGCAGCGTAAAGGGCCAGGCAATTAGCACAGATACGCAGTATTTT	CASSVKGQAISTDTQYF
TRBJ1-2	TRBV23-1	NA	NA	TGCGCCAGCAGTCCCCCCGAGGGCTATGGCTACACCTTC	CASSPPEGYGYTF
TRBJ2-6	TRBV28	NA	NA	TGTGCCAGCAGTTTATTTGCGGCTACTGGGGCCAGCGTCCTGACTTTC	CASSLFAATGASVLTF
TRBJ2-2	TRBV11-3	NA	many	TGTGCCAGCGAGGGGGTGGAACGCACCGGGGAGCTGTTTTTT	CASEGVERTGELFF
TRBJ2-5	TRBV29-1	NA	NA	TGCAACGTTGAAGGGACGGAACAAGAGACCCAGTACTTC	CNVEGTEQETQYF
TRBJ2-4	TRBV15	NA	NA	TGTGCCACCAGCGGACCCGGGCGCTACATTCAGTACTTC	CATSGPGRYIQYF
TRBJ2-3	TRBV12-5	TRBD2	NA	TGTGCTAGTGGTTTCGGACTAGCGGGAAGCACAGATACGCAGTATTTT	CASGFGLAGSTDTQYF
TRBJ2-7	TRBV20-1	NA	NA	TGCAGTGCAAGGGGGAGCTCCTACGAGCAGTACTTC	CSARGSSYEQYF
TRBJ2-2	TRBV7-8	NA	few	TGTGCCAGCGATGGACTTGGAGGGGAGCTGTTTTTT	CASDGLGGELFF
TRBJ2-3	TRBV15	NA	NA	TGTGCCACCAGCAGAGATAACAGGCGGATGGGGGACACAGATACGCAGTATTTT	CATSRDNRRMGDTDTQYF
TRBJ2-1	TRBV19	TRBD1	few	TGTGCCACCAGACAGGGGGCGTATGAGCAGTTCTTC	CATRQGAYEQFF
TRBJ2-5	TRBV12-5	NA	NA	TGTGCTAGTGGTTTGGCCGACACAGGGCAAGGAGAGACCCAGTACTTC	CASGLADTGQGETQYF
TRBJ2-2	TRBV7-8	NA	many	TGTGCCAGCAGCCACCGGGACTCCCTCAACGGGGAGCTGTTTTTT	CASSHRDSLNGELFF
TRBJ1-1	TRBV4-3	NA	few	TGCGCCAGCAGCCAAGACGAAAGGGGTCCCCACACTGAAGCTTTCTTT	CASSQDERGPHTEAFF
TRBJ2-3	TRBV11-3	NA	few	TGTGCCAGCAGCGGTGCCGAGCCAGATACGCAGTATTTT	CASSGAEPDTQYF
TRBJ2-7	TRBV7-9	NA	many	TGTGCCAGCAGCTACTCCCGGGGAGAGCAGTACTTC	CASSYSRGEQYF
TRBJ2-7	TRBV7-9	NA	few	TGTGCCAGCAGCTCTCAAGGGGGGGTGAGTGAGCAGTACTTC	CASSSQGGVSEQYF
TRBJ1-1	TRBV20-1	NA	NA	TGCAGTGCTAGAGATCAAGGGCCCACTGAAGCTTTCTTT	CSARDQGPTEAFF
TRBJ1-2	TRBV24-1	NA	NA	TGTGCCACCAGTGAGACAGGTGATAACTATGGCTACACCTTC	CATSETGDNYGYTF
TRBJ2-1	TRBV12-3/TRBV12-4	TRBD1	few	TGTGCCAGCAGTTTACAGGGGGCCTACTACAATGAGCAGTTCTTC	CASSLQGAYYNEQFF
TRBJ2-1	TRBV6-1	NA	NA	TGTGCCAGCAGTCCCAGGGACGTGAGGGGCTCCTACAATGAGCAGTTCTTC	CASSPRDVRGSYNEQFF
TRBJ2-1	TRBV9	TRBD1	NA	TGTGCCAGCAGCATCGGGACAGGCAAGTACAATGAGCAGTTCTTC	CASSIGTGKYNEQFF
TRBJ2-7	TRBV27	NA	NA	TGTGCCAGCAGTTCCACAGGGATGTACGAGCAGTACTTC	CASSSTGMYEQYF
TRBJ1-1	TRBV19	TRBD1	NA	TGTGCCAGTAGTATAGCTCCCGGACAGGTCAACACTGAAGCTTTCTTT	CASSIAPGQVNTEAFF
TRBJ2-7	TRBV6-5	NA	NA	TGTGCCAGCAGTACGACTGTAGAGCAGTACTTC	CASSTTVEQYF
TRBJ1-2	TRBV7-9	TRBD1	many	TGTGCCAGCAGCTCGGACAGGGTTATCTATGGCTACACCTTC	CASSSDRVIYGYTF